This is a list of T cell receptor beta chains from one sample in a study of vaccination effects on CD4 cells after COVID-19. Antigens for these TCRs are unknown. Some clones are missing from TCRdb's copy, which holds only in-frame ones; the method was immunoSEQ multiplex PCR. The data contain about 73,000 clones, 65% to 80% of them singletons. The sample consisted of CD4+ T cells from PBMCs cultured with HCoV-NL63 spike peptides, taken before COVID-19 vaccination. Receptors were obtained from a human donor who received a COVID-19 vaccine. The CDR3 runs from the conserved cysteine through the conserved F or W. A D gene is named only where the DNA matches it firmly. Expanded clones are given a class, and other clones once, few, many or no size at all.

d_call: -; clone_size: few; v_call: TRBV30; j_call: TRBJ2-5; cdr3_nt: TGTGCCTGGAGTGTACGGCAGGAAGGGCTCCAAGAGACCCAGTACTTC; cdr3_aa: CAWSVRQEGLQETQYF
d_call: TRBD1; clone_size: -; v_call: TRBV6-5; j_call: TRBJ1-5; cdr3_nt: TGTGCCAGCACCAAAGACAGGGCTAGCAATCAGCCCCAGCATTTT; cdr3_aa: CASTKDRASNQPQHF
d_call: -; clone_size: few; v_call: TRBV6-5; j_call: TRBJ2-5; cdr3_nt: TGTGCCAGCAGGGCTAGGGGGAAGGGAGAGACCCAGTACTTC; cdr3_aa: CASRARGKGETQYF
d_call: -; clone_size: few; v_call: TRBV9; j_call: TRBJ2-2; cdr3_nt: TGTGCCAGCAGCGTAGAGGACACCGGGGAGCTGTTTTTT; cdr3_aa: CASSVEDTGELFF
d_call: TRBD1; clone_size: -; v_call: TRBV6-5; j_call: TRBJ1-3; cdr3_nt: TGTGCCAGCTCCTTACAGGGGTTCTCTGGAAACACCATATATTTT; cdr3_aa: CASSLQGFSGNTIYF
d_call: -; clone_size: -; v_call: TRBV6-6; j_call: TRBJ1-2; cdr3_nt: TGTGCCAGCAGTCAGGACACGAACTATGGCTACACCTTC; cdr3_aa: CASSQDTNYGYTF
d_call: TRBD1; clone_size: -; v_call: TRBV19; j_call: TRBJ2-3; cdr3_nt: TGTGCCAGTAGTACGCTCCCACAGGGGGTTAGCACAGATACGCAGTATTTT; cdr3_aa: CASSTLPQGVSTDTQYF
d_call: TRBD1; clone_size: -; v_call: TRBV27; j_call: TRBJ1-6; cdr3_nt: TGTGCCAGCAATGTACAGGGGGCTGGAAATTCACCCCTCCACTTT; cdr3_aa: CASNVQGAGNSPLHF
d_call: -; clone_size: -; v_call: TRBV28; j_call: TRBJ2-1; cdr3_nt: TGTGCCAGCGGCGATTTCTATGAGCAGTTCTTC; cdr3_aa: CASGDFYEQFF
d_call: TRBD1; clone_size: -; v_call: TRBV2; j_call: TRBJ1-5; cdr3_nt: TGTGCCAGCAGTGAGCGGGCAGGGGGGTATCAGCCCCAGCATTTT; cdr3_aa: CASSERAGGYQPQHF
d_call: -; clone_size: -; v_call: TRBV4-1; j_call: TRBJ1-3; cdr3_nt: TGCGCCAGCAGCCAGGGAAGGGGGGCCCTGAACCCCGGAAACACCATATATTTT; cdr3_aa: CASSQGRGALNPGNTIYF
d_call: -; clone_size: -; v_call: TRBV18; j_call: TRBJ2-2; cdr3_nt: TGTGCCAGCTCACCGGACCTAAGCTACGGGGAGCTGTTTTTT; cdr3_aa: CASSPDLSYGELFF
d_call: -; clone_size: -; v_call: TRBV3-1/TRBV3-2; j_call: TRBJ2-5; cdr3_nt: TGTGCCAGCAGCCAAAGACAGCCCCCGGAGACCCAGTACTTC; cdr3_aa: CASSQRQPPETQYF
d_call: -; clone_size: few; v_call: TRBV19; j_call: TRBJ1-6; cdr3_nt: TGTGCCAGTAAATTTGGGGTAGATAATTCACCCCTCCACTTT; cdr3_aa: CASKFGVDNSPLHF
d_call: TRBD1; clone_size: -; v_call: TRBV6-6; j_call: TRBJ1-4; cdr3_nt: TGTGCCAGCAGTCAATACCGGGACAGGGGTGAAAAACTGTTTTTT; cdr3_aa: CASSQYRDRGEKLFF
d_call: -; clone_size: -; v_call: TRBV5-1; j_call: TRBJ2-3; cdr3_nt: TGCGCCAGCACGAGACAGGCCAGCACAGATACGCAGTATTTT; cdr3_aa: CASTRQASTDTQYF
d_call: -; clone_size: -; v_call: TRBV7-2; j_call: TRBJ2-6; cdr3_nt: TGTGCCAGCACCCCTAGGGTCGGAGGAGGGAACGCTGGGGCCAACGTCCTGACTTTC; cdr3_aa: CASTPRVGGGNAGANVLTF
d_call: -; clone_size: few; v_call: TRBV7-8; j_call: TRBJ1-2; cdr3_nt: TGTGCCAGCAGTTTATCCCATAGGGGTGATGACTATGGCTACACCTTC; cdr3_aa: CASSLSHRGDDYGYTF
d_call: -; clone_size: -; v_call: TRBV7-2; j_call: TRBJ1-2; cdr3_nt: TGTGCCAGCAGCTTTGTCCCTTATGGCTACACCTTC; cdr3_aa: CASSFVPYGYTF
d_call: -; clone_size: -; v_call: TRBV3-1/TRBV3-2; j_call: TRBJ1-5; cdr3_nt: TGTGCCAGCAGCCAAGGGTTTAAACAGCCCCAGCATTTT; cdr3_aa: CASSQGFKQPQHF
d_call: TRBD1; clone_size: -; v_call: TRBV25-1; j_call: TRBJ2-5; cdr3_nt: TGTGCCAGCAGAGCGGGACAGGGGGTGCGAGAGACCCAGTACTTC; cdr3_aa: CASRAGQGVRETQYF
d_call: -; clone_size: -; v_call: TRBV6-5; j_call: TRBJ2-2; cdr3_nt: TGTGCCAGCAGGGCGGGACAGAACGGGGAGCTGTTTTTT; cdr3_aa: CASRAGQNGELFF
d_call: TRBD1; clone_size: -; v_call: TRBV28; j_call: TRBJ1-5; cdr3_nt: TGTGCCAGCGGGGGGACAGGGTACTATAGCAATCAGCCCCAGCATTTT; cdr3_aa: CASGGTGYYSNQPQHF
d_call: -; clone_size: -; v_call: TRBV10-3; j_call: TRBJ1-1; cdr3_nt: TGTGCCATCAAGCAGGCGAACACTGAAGCTTTCTTT; cdr3_aa: CAIKQANTEAFF
d_call: -; clone_size: once; v_call: TRBV5-6; j_call: TRBJ1-3; cdr3_nt: TGTGCCAGCAGCTTGAACAGCTTTGGAAACACCATATATTTT; cdr3_aa: CASSLNSFGNTIYF
d_call: -; clone_size: -; v_call: TRBV6-4; j_call: TRBJ1-1; cdr3_nt: TGTGTCAGCAGCGCGAGGCTCGACAGTTTAAACACTGAAGCTTTCTTT; cdr3_aa: CVSSARLDSLNTEAFF
d_call: -; clone_size: -; v_call: TRBV29-1; j_call: TRBJ2-5; cdr3_nt: TGCAGCGTATCAGGGTTTGGGGAGACCCAGTACTTC; cdr3_aa: CSVSGFGETQYF
d_call: TRBD1; clone_size: once; v_call: TRBV10-3; j_call: TRBJ2-2; cdr3_nt: TGTGCCATCAGTGCCCGGACAGGGGGGGCCGGGGAGCTGTTTTTT; cdr3_aa: CAISARTGGAGELFF
d_call: -; clone_size: -; v_call: TRBV9; j_call: TRBJ1-4; cdr3_nt: TGTGCCAGCAGCGTACGGGGGGGCGATAGTGAAAAACTGTTTTTT; cdr3_aa: CASSVRGGDSEKLFF
d_call: TRBD2; clone_size: -; v_call: TRBV18; j_call: TRBJ2-1; cdr3_nt: TGTGCCAGCTCACCAGGAAGCGGGGGGGCGAGACGGGAGCAGTTCTTC; cdr3_aa: CASSPGSGGARREQFF
d_call: -; clone_size: -; v_call: TRBV5-4; j_call: TRBJ2-3; cdr3_nt: TGTGCCAGCAGCTCAGGCGGCGCAGATACGCAGTATTTT; cdr3_aa: CASSSGGADTQYF
d_call: -; clone_size: -; v_call: TRBV6-5; j_call: TRBJ2-1; cdr3_nt: TGTGCCAGCAGCCTCCTGAAAGGTACCTACAATGAGCAGTTCTTC; cdr3_aa: CASSLLKGTYNEQFF
d_call: -; clone_size: -; v_call: TRBV7-9; j_call: TRBJ1-1; cdr3_nt: TGTGCCAGCAGCAACACCCAGGTGGGCAAGACTGAAGCTTTCTTT; cdr3_aa: CASSNTQVGKTEAFF
d_call: -; clone_size: -; v_call: TRBV12-5; j_call: TRBJ2-3; cdr3_nt: TGTGCTAGTGGTTTGGTGGCCGCCACAGATACGCAGTATTTT; cdr3_aa: CASGLVAATDTQYF
d_call: -; clone_size: -; v_call: TRBV5-4; j_call: TRBJ1-2; cdr3_nt: TGTGCCAGCAGCTTGGAGAACGGGATAACGGGTGGCTACACCTTC; cdr3_aa: CASSLENGITGGYTF
d_call: TRBD1; clone_size: -; v_call: TRBV9; j_call: TRBJ2-1; cdr3_nt: TGTGCCAGCACCTCAGGACAGGGGGCGGGGAATGAGCAGTTCTTC; cdr3_aa: CASTSGQGAGNEQFF
d_call: -; clone_size: -; v_call: TRBV30; j_call: TRBJ1-5; cdr3_nt: TGTGCCTGGAGTCGACCAGTAGGGGATATTCAGCCCCAGCATTTT; cdr3_aa: CAWSRPVGDIQPQHF
d_call: -; clone_size: -; v_call: TRBV4-3; j_call: TRBJ1-4; cdr3_nt: TGCGCCAGCAGCCAGGGGGGCGGTCCTAATGAAAAACTGTTTTTT; cdr3_aa: CASSQGGGPNEKLFF
d_call: -; clone_size: -; v_call: TRBV5-1; j_call: TRBJ1-6; cdr3_nt: TGCGCCAGCAGCTTGGGTCCGACAGCGAATTCACCCCTCCACTTT; cdr3_aa: CASSLGPTANSPLHF
d_call: -; clone_size: -; v_call: TRBV5-8; j_call: TRBJ1-4; cdr3_nt: TGTGCCAGCAGCTTGGGAGTAGGCGGGGCAATGGGAATTAATGAAAAACTGTTTTTT; cdr3_aa: CASSLGVGGAMGINEKLFF
d_call: -; clone_size: -; v_call: TRBV5-5; j_call: TRBJ1-5; cdr3_nt: TGTGCCAGCAGCCCCGGGACCGACCAGAATCAGCCCCAGCATTTT; cdr3_aa: CASSPGTDQNQPQHF
d_call: -; clone_size: few; v_call: TRBV7-2; j_call: TRBJ2-1; cdr3_nt: TGTGCCAGCAGCTCGCTGAATTACGACAATGAGCAGTTCTTC; cdr3_aa: CASSSLNYDNEQFF
d_call: TRBD1; clone_size: -; v_call: TRBV29-1; j_call: TRBJ2-5; cdr3_nt: TGCAGCGTGACCGGACAGGGAGAGACCCAGTACTTC; cdr3_aa: CSVTGQGETQYF
d_call: -; clone_size: -; v_call: TRBV30; j_call: TRBJ2-5; cdr3_nt: TGTGCCTGGGGACGGTTCTCCCAAGAGACCCAGTACTTC; cdr3_aa: CAWGRFSQETQYF
d_call: -; clone_size: few; v_call: TRBV30; j_call: TRBJ1-5; cdr3_nt: TGTGCCTGGAGCGACCGGGGGGCGAGGCAGCCCCAGCATTTT; cdr3_aa: CAWSDRGARQPQHF
d_call: TRBD1; clone_size: -; v_call: TRBV24-1; j_call: TRBJ2-3; cdr3_nt: TGTGCCACGGGAACCGGGACAGAAAACACAGATACGCAGTATTTT; cdr3_aa: CATGTGTENTDTQYF
d_call: -; clone_size: -; v_call: TRBV18; j_call: TRBJ2-1; cdr3_nt: TGTGCCAGCTCACCACGTCAGGGGTCACGTTATGAGCAGTTCTTC; cdr3_aa: CASSPRQGSRYEQFF
d_call: TRBD1; clone_size: -; v_call: TRBV6-5; j_call: TRBJ1-2; cdr3_nt: TGTGCCAGCAGTTACCTTGGACAGGGTGTACGCGGCTACACCTTC; cdr3_aa: CASSYLGQGVRGYTF
d_call: -; clone_size: -; v_call: TRBV4-1; j_call: TRBJ1-3; cdr3_nt: TGCGCCAGCAGTCGCACCTACTCTGGAAACACCATATATTTT; cdr3_aa: CASSRTYSGNTIYF
d_call: TRBD1; clone_size: -; v_call: TRBV6-5; j_call: TRBJ1-6; cdr3_nt: TGTGCCAGCAGTTACTCCGGGACAGGGTACGGTTCACCCCTCCACTTT; cdr3_aa: CASSYSGTGYGSPLHF
d_call: -; clone_size: -; v_call: TRBV19; j_call: TRBJ2-1; cdr3_nt: TGTGCCAGTAGTATTAGTGGACTCCAACTAAATGAGCAGTTCTTC; cdr3_aa: CASSISGLQLNEQFF
d_call: -; clone_size: once; v_call: TRBV24-1; j_call: TRBJ2-2; cdr3_nt: TGTGCCACCAGTCGACCGAACACCGGGGAGCTGTTTTTT; cdr3_aa: CATSRPNTGELFF
d_call: -; clone_size: -; v_call: TRBV18; j_call: TRBJ1-1; cdr3_nt: TGTGCCAGCTCACCACAGGACAGACCCATGAACACTGAAGCTTTCTTT; cdr3_aa: CASSPQDRPMNTEAFF